The 10 T cell receptor beta chains reported below all come from one sample, sequenced in a study of cytomegalovirus exposure and HLA in healthy donors (dated 2017 in TCRdb). The method behind the library was the immunoSEQ multiplex PCR assay. TCRdb mirrors the immuneACCESS table, restricted to in-frame sequences. Some clones are absent from its copies; in checked studies, under half trace to an unresolved V gene, and the reason for the others is unknown. The sample has about 74,000 clones on record, around 94% of them singletons. The ten largest clones take up approximately 1.5% of the sample. Sequencing was carried out using PBMCs. Source of these receptors: a young man in good health and CMV-seropositive.

The chain links TRBV9 to TRBJ2-3, with 7 positions matching TRBD1. Unmatched junction bases numbered 5, after V lost 4 bases and J lost 0 bases. CDR3 length: 15 amino acids. Germline loops: CDR1 SGDLS, CDR2 YYNGEE. CDR3 nucleotide sequence: TGTGCCAGCAGCCCCCGGGACAGAAGCACAGATACGCAGTATTTT. Encoded protein: CASSPRDRSTDTQYF. Filled out from reference TRBV9 and TRBJ2-3, the complete variable domain reads DSGVTQTPKHLITATGQRVTLRCSPRSGDLSVYWYQQSLDQGLQFLIQYYNGEERAKGNILERFSAQQFPDLHSELNLSSLELGDSALYFCASSPRDRSTDTQYFGPGTRLTVL.

The V and J genes are TRBV2 and TRBJ2-7; TRBD2 aligns across 8 bases. Germline V lookup: CDR1 SNHLY, CDR2 FYNNEI. The CDR3 is made up of 19 amino acids. J was trimmed by 3 bases and V by 10 bases; bases with no gene match: 26. The CDR3 reads CAIIPSGLEVRIVLYEQYF. For the CDR3, the DNA is TGTGCCATCATTCCTTCGGGACTAGAGGTGCGTATAGTTCTCTACGAGCAGTACTTC. Based on the CDR3 plus reference TRBV2 and TRBJ2-7, the full variable domain is EPEVTQTPSHQVTQMGQEVILRCVPISNHLYFYWYRQILGQKVEFLVSFYNNEISEKSEIFDDQFSVERPDGSNFTLKIRSTKLEDSAMYFCAIIPSGLEVRIVLYEQYFGPGTRLTVT.

V gene TRBV4-1 combines with J gene TRBJ2-1; TRBD2 is a possible D gene (5 bases). V lost 0 bases and J lost 9, with 12 bases in between. The CDR3 consists of 14 residues. Looked up from germline, CDR1 is MGHRA and CDR2 is YSYEKL. Written as DNA, the CDR3 is TGCGCCAGCAGCCAAGATTTTGCTAGCCCTGAGCAGTTCTTC. Residues: CASSQDFASPEQFF.

This clone has a single count. The J gene is TRBJ2-5, the V gene TRBV4-1; the match to TRBD1 covers 8 bases. The CDR3 is 16 amino acids. Germline V gives CDR1 MGHRA, CDR2 YSYEKL. V gave up 5 bases and J gave up 2 bases; unmatched junction bases: 10. CDR3 protein: CASSCGGNRGQETQYF. The CDR3 DNA reads as TGCGCCAGCAGCTGTGGTGGAAACAGGGGGCAAGAGACCCAGTACTTC.

The chain carries TRBV28 and TRBJ2-4, with D uncertain. The CDR3 consists of 11 residues. The V gene lost 6 bases and the J gene lost 4 bases, with 4 bases spanning the gap. Germline CDR1 reads MDHEN; CDR2 reads SYDVKM. The CDR3, as DNA: TGTGCCAGCAGCCCAAAAAACATTCAGTACTTC. Encoded protein: CASSPKNIQYF.

The chain is built from TRBV2 and TRBJ2-7; 12 bases are a match to TRBD2. Germline lookup yields CDR1 SNHLY and CDR2 FYNNEI. Germline trimming cut 11 bases from V and 4 bases from J; bases unmatched to any gene: 12. The CDR3 length is 15 residues. The CDR3 DNA follows: TGTGCCGGGGTCGAACCGGGACTAGCGGGTTACGAGCAGTACTTC. It is translated as CAGVEPGLAGYEQYF.

V and J are TRBV11-2 and TRBJ2-3; weak D call: TRBD2 (5 bases). Per the germline V gene, CDR1 is SGHAT and CDR2 is FQNNGV. This CDR3 spans 15 amino acids. V lost 5 bases to trimming and J lost 3 bases, with 15 bases between them. The CDR3 sequence is CASSPLGVLTDTQYF. The DNA for the CDR3 is TGTGCCAGCAGCCCTCTCGGGGTACTGACAGATACGCAGTATTTT.

The V and J genes are TRBV6-7 and TRBJ2-4, with a weak D call TRBD1 (5 bases). TRBV6-7 is an ORF; its function is uncertain. The germline V and J ends were trimmed by 8 bases and 0 bases, with 17 bases remaining between them. The length of the CDR3 is 16 residues. CDR3 coding DNA: TGTGCCAGCCCCCAGCCGGACAAAGTAGCCAAAAACATTCAGTACTTC. Encoded protein: CASPQPDKVAKNIQYF.

The chain uses TRBV29-1 and TRBJ2-2; the D gene is possibly TRBD2 (5 bases). The CDR3 has 16 residues. The ends were cut back, 1 base at V and 2 bases at J, with 14 bases in the middle. CDR1 is SQVTM and CDR2 is ANQGSEA in the germline V gene. CDR3 coding DNA: TGCAGCGTTGAAGTGAGTGCGGGCCGCAACACCGGGGAGCTGTTTTTT. Translated, it gives CSVEVSAGRNTGELFF.

V is TRBV6-6 and J is TRBJ2-1, with a tentative D call TRBD1 (7 bases). CDR3 length: 15 amino acids. V gave up 10 bases and J gave up 4 bases, with 20 bases separating them. Germline V gene lookup returns CDR1 MNHNY and CDR2 SVGAGI (reference sequence). The DNA of the CDR3 is TGTGCCACCAACCACGGGACAGCGGGTTACAATGAGCAGTTCTTC. It translates to CATNHGTAGYNEQFF.